One and the same sample provided the 25 T cell receptor beta chains below, sequenced in a study of T cell responses to AZD1222 COVID-19 vaccine. Here immunoSEQ multiplex PCR was the method, and the copy in TCRdb shows in-frame clones only, minus some. This table has 150,000 to 200,000 clones, approximately 95% appearing once. The specimen was peripheral blood, collected on day 0 of AZD1222 vaccination. The source is an adult in good health.

V is TRBV3-1 (or the pseudogene TRBV3-2) and J is TRBJ2-3, with no clear D. The CDR3 runs to 13 residues. The V gene lost 8 bases and the J gene lost 0 bases, with 9 bases spanning the gap. Per germline, CDR1 LGHDT and CDR2 YNNKEL (reference sequence). CDR3 in amino acids: CASGDGSTDTQYF. In DNA, the CDR3 is TGTGCCAGCGGCGATGGAAGCACAGATACGCAGTATTTT.

The chain uses TRBV27 and TRBJ1-5, with D uncertain. The CDR3 loop spans 14 amino acids. CDR1 and CDR2 (germline): MNHEY, SMNVEV (reference sequence). Trimming took 7 bases from V and 2 from J, leaving 12 bases between them. CDR3 bases: TGTGCCAGCACCCCTAAAGGGCGCAATCAGCCCCAGCATTTT. Translation: CASTPKGRNQPQHF.

CDR3 protein: CASSHRLNRGGAVGELFF. In nucleotides, the CDR3 is TGTGCCAGCAGCCACAGATTGAACCGCGGGGGGGCCGTCGGGGAGCTGTTTTTT. The chain uses TRBV14 and TRBJ2-2, with 9 bases fitting TRBD2. The CDR3 extends over 18 amino acids. The V gene end was trimmed by 3 bases and the J gene end by 7 bases; junction bases not matched to a gene: 15. Looked up from germline, CDR1 is SGHDN and CDR2 is FVKESK.

The chain has TRBV11-2 and TRBJ1-1; D is unresolved. Germline V gene lookup returns CDR1 SGHAT and CDR2 FQNNGV. V lost 5 bases and J lost 3, with 16 bases in between. The CDR3 has 15 amino acids. CDR3 nucleotide sequence: TGTGCCAGCAGCCCGCCGGGCCTCAAGGACACTGAAGCTTTCTTT. Translating gives CASSPPGLKDTEAFF.

The chain couples TRBV6-5 to TRBJ2-2; 8 positions match TRBD2. Germline V CDR1 and CDR2: MNHEY, SVGAGI. V was pared by 10 bases and J by 5 bases, with 12 bases of the junction left unmatched. CDR3 size: 15 residues. The CDR3 sequence is CATIPAGVYTGELFF. CDR3 nucleotides: TGTGCCACCATCCCAGCGGGAGTGTATACCGGGGAGCTGTTTTTT.

CDR3 nucleotides: TGTGCCGCCCTACGCCAAGCCCTCCACTTT. Its translation is CAALRQALHF. V usage is TRBV2 and J usage is TRBJ1-6; D gene uncertain. Germline values: CDR1 SNHLY, CDR2 FYNNEI. V was pared by 11 bases and J by 14 bases, with 13 bases between. The CDR3 spans 10 residues. Full variable domain (rest looked up from reference TRBV2 and TRBJ1-6): EPEVTQTPSHQVTQMGQEVILRCVPISNHLYFYWYRQILGQKVEFLVSFYNNEISEKSEIFDDQFSVERPDGSNFTLKIRSTKLEDSAMYFCAALRQALHFGNGTRLTVT.

CDR3 DNA sequence: TGTGCCAGCTCACCCCTCGAGGATCAGCCCCAGCATTTT. Translated: CASSPLEDQPQHF. The chain combines TRBV18 with TRBJ1-5; no definite D call. This CDR3 has 13 amino acids. V lost 3 bases, J lost 5 bases, and 8 bases lay in between. Looked up from germline, CDR1 is KGHSH and CDR2 is LQKENI.

The chain's CDR3 is CASRPHTSYEQYF. CDR3 DNA: TGTGCCAGCAGGCCACATACATCCTACGAGCAGTACTTC. V usage is TRBV11-2 and J usage is TRBJ2-7; D is ambiguous. This CDR3 is 13 amino acids long. The V and J ends lost 6 bases and 1 base respectively, with 10 bases between them. Germline V CDR1 and CDR2: SGHAT, FQNNGV.

The rearrangement joins TRBV29-1 to TRBJ2-1; no definite D call. CDR3 length: 12 amino acids. Deletions cut 3 bases from V and 5 bases from J, with 8 bases between. Germline CDR1 is SQVTM and CDR2 is ANQGSEA. Here the CDR3 DNA reads TGCAGCGTTGATGCCTTCGACAATGAGCAGTTCTTC. Translating it yields CSVDAFDNEQFF.

This clone was seen a single time. The V call is TRBV11-2, the J call TRBJ2-1; D gene uncertain. The CDR3 consists of 13 residues. The V gene's germline CDR1 is SGHAT and CDR2 FQNNGV. V was trimmed by 0 bases and J by 12 bases, leaving 12 bases between them. The CDR3, as DNA: TGTGCCAGCAGCTTAGATCGCGGCGTAGTGCAGTTCTTC. This sequence encodes CASSLDRGVVQFF.

The chain is built from TRBV19 and TRBJ1-1, with no clear D. The V end was cut by 11 bases, the J end by 0 bases, with 13 bases between. CDR3 length: 13 residues. Germline CDR1 LNHDA, CDR2 SQIVND (reference sequence). The DNA of the CDR3 is TGTGCCGCTAGGACGGCCATGAACACTGAAGCTTTCTTT. It yields the protein CAARTAMNTEAFF.

This chain connects TRBV7-9 to TRBJ2-3; tentative D call: TRBD1 (6 bases). Trimming shortened V by 5 bases and J by 2 bases, and 17 bases separated the two germline ends. Germline V gene sequence: CDR1 SEHNR, CDR2 FQNEAQ (reference sequence). CDR3 size: 16 residues. The CDR3: CASSQGLASLTDTQYF. CDR3 DNA sequence: TGTGCCAGCAGCCAGGGGCTAGCTTCCCTCACAGATACGCAGTATTTT.

The chain combines TRBV4-1 with TRBJ2-1; 7 bases agree with TRBD1. Germline V lookup: CDR1 MGHRA, CDR2 YSYEKL. J lost 1 base, V lost 7 bases, and 7 bases had no gene match. The CDR3 is 15 residues long. In nucleotides, the CDR3 is TGCGCCAGCACTGAGACAGGGTCGTCCTACAATGAGCAGTTCTTC. It encodes CASTETGSSYNEQFF.

The chain couples TRBV2 to TRBJ1-1, with unresolved D. V dropped 0 bases and J dropped 1 base, with 3 bases sitting between them. Germline-derived CDR1 and CDR2 are SNHLY and FYNNEI. This CDR3 is 13 amino acids long. CDR3 DNA sequence: TGTGCCAGCAGTGAAGCCGAGAACACTGAAGCTTTCTTT. Amino acid sequence: CASSEAENTEAFF.

V gene TRBV6-1 combines with J gene TRBJ1-6; TRBD1 is a possible D gene (5 bases). Germline V gives CDR1 MNHNS, CDR2 SASEGT. V lost 4 bases to trimming and J lost 8 bases, with 21 bases between them. The CDR3 spans 17 residues. The DNA of the CDR3 is TGTGCCAGCAGTGGGCCCTCAAGGGGCTCTCCCGATTCACCCCTCCACTTT. Translating gives CASSGPSRGSPDSPLHF.

The chain carries TRBV28 and TRBJ2-7; the match to TRBD1 covers 9 bases. This CDR3 region has 16 residues. The germline CDR1 and CDR2 sequences are MDHEN and SYDVKM. Germline trimming cut 5 bases from V and 6 bases from J; bases unmatched to any gene: 14. The CDR3 loop is CASSEGLTGGFGEQYF. CDR3 DNA: TGTGCCAGCAGTGAGGGTCTGACAGGGGGATTCGGCGAGCAGTACTTC.

The genes are TRBV7-9 and TRBJ1-4; no clear D gene. This CDR3 region has 13 residues. Per the germline V gene, CDR1 is SEHNR and CDR2 is FQNEAQ (reference sequence). V was trimmed by 2 bases and J by 7 bases, leaving 8 bases between them. CDR3 nucleotide sequence: TGTGCCAGCAGCTTATTCCAGGCTGAAAAACTGTTTTTT. The encoded protein is CASSLFQAEKLFF. Looking up the rest from reference TRBV7-9 and TRBJ1-4 gives the full variable domain: DTGVSQNPRHKITKRGQNVTFRCDPISEHNRLYWYRQTLGQGPEFLTYFQNEAQLEKSRLLSDRFSAERPKGSFSTLEIQRTEQGDSAMYLCASSLFQAEKLFFGSGTQLSVL.

The chain recombines TRBV28 with TRBJ2-3, with 7 bases lining up with TRBD1. Per germline, CDR1 MDHEN and CDR2 SYDVKM. V shed 4 bases, J shed 1 base, and the junction held 2 bases outside the gene matches. CDR3 length: 14 residues. Written as DNA, the CDR3 is TGTGCCAGCAGTTCCGGACAGGGCACAGATACGCAGTATTTT. Its protein product is CASSSGQGTDTQYF.

This clone occurred once. The J gene is TRBJ1-1, the V gene TRBV11-2, with D unresolved. CDR3 size: 15 residues. Germline CDR1 and CDR2: SGHAT and FQNNGV. The V gene lost 2 bases and the J gene lost 3 bases, with 13 bases spanning the gap. CDR3 nucleotide sequence: TGTGCCAGCAGCTTAAGGGTAGGGAGTGACACTGAAGCTTTCTTT. Translating gives CASSLRVGSDTEAFF. The variable domain in full, completed from reference TRBV11-2 and TRBJ1-1, reads EAGVAQSPRYKIIEKRQSVAFWCNPISGHATLYWYQQILGQGPKLLIQFQNNGVVDDSQLPKDRFSAERLKGVDSTLKIQPAKLEDSAVYLCASSLRVGSDTEAFFGQGTRLTVV.

The chain recombines TRBV9 with TRBJ2-2, with 8 bases that match TRBD2. Losses at the gene ends were 4 bases for V and 1 base for J; bases not matched to a gene: 3. This CDR3 region has 15 residues. Germline CDR1 SGDLS, CDR2 YYNGEE. CDR3 nucleotides: TGTGCCAGCAGCCTCGCGGGGGGGAACACCGGGGAGCTGTTTTTT. As protein: CASSLAGGNTGELFF.

The rearrangement joins TRBV5-1 to TRBJ1-1; D gene uncertain. This CDR3 is built from 14 residues. Per the germline V gene, CDR1 is SGHRS and CDR2 is YFSETQ. The V end was cut by 0 bases, the J end by 1 base, with 7 bases between. DNA of the CDR3: TGCGCCAGCAGCTTGGTGCAGACGAACACTGAAGCTTTCTTT. This sequence encodes CASSLVQTNTEAFF.

The V gene is TRBV5-1, the J gene TRBJ2-5; D not resolved. V was shortened by 4 bases and J by 1 base, with 11 bases between the two germline ends. This CDR3 is built from 14 residues. From germline, CDR1 is SGHRS and CDR2 YFSETQ. The CDR3 protein is CASSLKDFQETQYF. Written as DNA, the CDR3 is TGCGCCAGCAGCCTCAAAGACTTCCAAGAGACCCAGTACTTC.

The rearrangement uses TRBV5-1 and TRBJ1-3, with D perhaps TRBD1 (5 bases). Trimming removed 0 bases from V and 0 bases from J, with 10 bases in between. Per the germline V gene, CDR1 is SGHRS and CDR2 is YFSETQ. This CDR3 comprises 16 residues. CDR3 nucleotide sequence: TGCGCCAGCAGCTTGGGGGGGTCGGTCTCTGGAAACACCATATATTTT. It yields the protein CASSLGGSVSGNTIYF.

The chain combines TRBV18 with TRBJ1-1, with D unclear. Germline CDR1 reads KGHSH; CDR2 reads LQKENI. The CDR3 is 15 amino acids. Trimming took 3 bases from V and 0 from J, leaving 11 bases between them. CDR3 coding DNA: TGTGCCAGCTCACCGACGGACGGATTGAACACTGAAGCTTTCTTT. Amino acids: CASSPTDGLNTEAFF.

This chain uses TRBV29-1 with TRBJ2-1, with no clear D. In germline, CDR1 is SQVTM, CDR2 ANQGSEA. CDR3 size: 14 residues. V was shortened by 5 bases and J by 3 bases, with 14 bases between the two germline ends. In DNA form, the CDR3 reads TGCAGCGTTCCAACGGGTCTACTCTACAATGAGCAGTTCTTC. This sequence encodes CSVPTGLLYNEQFF.